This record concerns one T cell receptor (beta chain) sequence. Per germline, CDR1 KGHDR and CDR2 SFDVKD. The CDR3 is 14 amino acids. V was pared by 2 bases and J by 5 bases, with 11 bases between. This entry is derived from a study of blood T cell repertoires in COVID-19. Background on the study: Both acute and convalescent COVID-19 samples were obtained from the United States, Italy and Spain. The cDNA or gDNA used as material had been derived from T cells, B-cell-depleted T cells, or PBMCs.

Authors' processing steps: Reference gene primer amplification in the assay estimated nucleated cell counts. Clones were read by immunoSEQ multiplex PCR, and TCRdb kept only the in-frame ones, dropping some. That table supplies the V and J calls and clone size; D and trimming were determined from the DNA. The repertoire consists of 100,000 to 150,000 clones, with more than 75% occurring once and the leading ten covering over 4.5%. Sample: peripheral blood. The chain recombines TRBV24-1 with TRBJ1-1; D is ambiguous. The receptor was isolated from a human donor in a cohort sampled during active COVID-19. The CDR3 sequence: CATSDWREGTEAFF. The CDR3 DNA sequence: TGTGCCACCAGTGATTGGAGGGAGGGTACTGAAGCTTTCTTT.